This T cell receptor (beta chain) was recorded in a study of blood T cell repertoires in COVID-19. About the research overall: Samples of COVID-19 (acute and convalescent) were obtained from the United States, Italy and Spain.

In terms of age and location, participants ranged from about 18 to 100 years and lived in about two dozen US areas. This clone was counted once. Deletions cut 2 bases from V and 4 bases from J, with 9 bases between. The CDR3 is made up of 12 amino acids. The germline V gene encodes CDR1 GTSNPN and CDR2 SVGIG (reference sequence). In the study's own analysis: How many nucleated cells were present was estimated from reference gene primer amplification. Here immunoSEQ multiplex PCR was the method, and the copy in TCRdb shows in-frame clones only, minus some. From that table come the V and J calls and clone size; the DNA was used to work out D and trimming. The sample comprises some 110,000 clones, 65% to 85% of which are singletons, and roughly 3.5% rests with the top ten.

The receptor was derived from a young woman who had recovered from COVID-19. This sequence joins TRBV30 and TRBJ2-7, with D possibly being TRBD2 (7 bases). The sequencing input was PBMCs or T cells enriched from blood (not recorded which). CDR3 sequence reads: CAWSRGAYEQYF. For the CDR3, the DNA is TGTGCCTGGAGTCGGGGGGCTTACGAGCAGTACTTC.